A single sample gave rise to the 10 T cell receptor beta chains below, sequenced in a study of T cells in Graves' hyperthyroidism and ophthalmopathy. What was amplified from RNA transcripts were TCR beta CDR3 regions. In the first-round RT-PCR of the TCR CDR3, the HTBI primer set was used. TCRdb ran MiXCR on the multiplex PCR reads and lists one entry per CDR3 protein. The table lists hundreds of thousands of distinct CDR3 sequences, 18% of them singletons, with roughly 44% in the top ten. The sample was blood. The receptors stem from a man between 40 and 49 years old with Graves' hyperthyroidism.

The DNA of the CDR3 is TGTGCTAGTGCCACGACCCAGGGGGCCTGGGAGCAGTACTTC. Translating it yields CASATTQGAWEQYF. The chain uses TRBV12-5 and TRBJ2-7, with 8 bases matching TRBD1. CDR3 length: 14 residues. The V gene end was trimmed by 7 bases and the J gene end by 7 bases; junction bases not matched to a gene: 12. The germline V gene has CDR1 LGHNT and CDR2 FRNRAP.

This chain links TRBV20-1 with TRBJ2-1; D not resolved. Germline CDR1 DFQATT, CDR2 SNEGSKA (reference sequence). This CDR3 has 13 amino acids. Trimming removed 1 base at V and 3 bases at J, with 7 bases between. CDR3 coding DNA: TGCAGTGCTAGAGGGGGTCTCTACAATGAGCAGTTCTTC. Translated: CSARGGLYNEQFF.

This clonotype was seen ten or more times. The CDR3 loop is CASRRSRQGGIYQPQHF. The CDR3 DNA follows: TGTGCCAGCAGACGGTCAAGACAGGGGGGTATCTATCAGCCCCAGCATTTT. The rearrangement uses TRBV28 and TRBJ1-5, with TRBD1 identical over 9 bases. Germline CDR1 and CDR2: MDHEN and SYDVKM. Trimming cost V 6 bases and J 5 bases; bases outside gene matches: 14. The CDR3 has 17 amino acids.

In its sample, this clonotype was seen many times. J is TRBJ2-1 and V is TRBV27; 8 bases map to TRBD1. Per the germline V gene, CDR1 is MNHEY and CDR2 is SMNVEV (reference sequence). This CDR3 contains 12 residues. V lost 5 bases to trimming and J lost 7 bases; unmatched junction nucleotides: 1. The CDR3 protein is CASSHRGNEQFF. CDR3 sequence (DNA): TGTGCCAGCAGTCACAGGGGGAATGAGCAGTTCTTC.

As for this clonotype: One junction end disagrees with the germline gene, perhaps due to a read error. V usage is TRBV27 and J usage is TRBJ2-7; D assignment may be TRBD1 or TRBD2 (5 bases each). There are 16 residues in the CDR3. Germline V lookup: CDR1 MNHEY, CDR2 SMNVEV (reference sequence). The CDR3 is CASSKRQILAVHERYF. CDR3 DNA: TGTGCCAGCAGTAAAAGACAGATCCTAGCAGTCCACGAGCGGTACTTC.

This clonotype has at least ten counts. The chain links TRBV3-1 to TRBJ1-1; D perhaps matches TRBD1 (5 bases). Trimming took 3 bases from V and 4 from J, leaving 15 bases between them. There are 15 residues in the CDR3. Germline V CDR1 and CDR2: LGHDT, YNNKEL (reference sequence). CDR3 region: CASSHWDSWGTEAFF. CDR3 DNA sequence: TGTGCCAGCAGCCATTGGGACTCGTGGGGCACTGAAGCTTTCTTT.

This clonotype has at least ten counts. V is TRBV9 and J is TRBJ2-7; no reliable D call. CDR3 length: 13 amino acids. The ends were cut back, 0 bases at V and 5 bases at J, with 9 bases in the middle. Germline CDR1 reads SGDLS; CDR2 reads YYNGEE. The CDR3 is CASSVATGDEQYF. For the CDR3, the DNA is TGTGCCAGCAGCGTAGCTACGGGTGACGAGCAGTACTTC.

This clonotype was recorded many times. This sequence joins TRBV20-1 and TRBJ1-3; 8 bases align to TRBD1. The CDR3 contains 14 residues. The germline V gene has CDR1 DFQATT and CDR2 SNEGSKA (reference sequence). J lost 4 bases, V lost 6 bases, and 8 bases had no gene match. In DNA, the CDR3 is TGCAGTGCGAGAACAGGGGGTGGCGGAAACACCATATATTTT. Translating it yields CSARTGGGGNTIYF.

Only a few counts were recorded for this clonotype. The V gene is TRBV20-1, the J gene TRBJ2-4, with D possibly being TRBD1 (6 bases). This CDR3 is 13 amino acids long. The germline V gene has CDR1 DFQATT and CDR2 SNEGSKA (reference sequence). V shed 3 bases and J shed 6 bases, with 12 bases lying between them. Written as DNA, the CDR3 is TGCAGTGCTAGGATGACAGGACTAAACATTCAGTACTTC. It codes for CSARMTGLNIQYF.

The table lists this clonotype with many counts. The chain couples TRBV20-1 to TRBJ2-7; 8 bases line up with TRBD1. This CDR3 spans 14 amino acids. V trimming: 4 bases; J trimming: 3 bases; junction bases outside the gene matches: 8. Germline V CDR1 and CDR2: DFQATT, SNEGSKA (reference sequence). CDR3: CSAKKSTGVYEQYF. The DNA of the CDR3 is TGCAGTGCTAAAAAATCGACAGGGGTCTACGAGCAGTACTTC.